This T cell receptor (beta chain) was sequenced in a study of immune evolution from preneoplasia to lung adenocarcinoma. The table lists this clone with a few counts. Trimming pared 0 bases from V and 7 bases from J, leaving 14 bases between. The CDR3 spans 14 residues. Germline CDR1 SGDLS, CDR2 YYNGEE. This table comes from immunoSEQ multiplex PCR, and its TCRdb copy is limited to in-frame clones, with some not included. The sample consists of fewer than 50,000 clones, under 80% of them appearing once. The clonotype was recovered from a person aged 55 to 75 with lung adenocarcinoma. Material: FFPE invasive lung adenocarcinoma tissue. This rearrangement joins TRBV9 to TRBJ2-7; either TRBD1 or TRBD2 may supply D (5 bases each). The CDR3 sequence is CASSVAVFGGEQYF. In DNA form, the CDR3 reads TGTGCCAGCAGCGTAGCGGTTTTTGGGGGAGAGCAGTACTTC. Variable domain in full (rest from reference TRBV9 and TRBJ2-7): DSGVTQTPKHLITATGQRVTLRCSPRSGDLSVYWYQQSLDQGLQFLIQYYNGEERAKGNILERFSAQQFPDLHSELNLSSLELGDSALYFCASSVAVFGGEQYFGPGTRLTVT.